The text below deals with one T cell receptor (beta chain). Produced via immunoSEQ multiplex PCR; TCRdb's table is partial and in-frame only. The sample includes about 160,000 clones, 81% seen only once; the top ten take about 1.9%. Germline lookup yields CDR1 SEHNR and CDR2 FQNEAQ (reference sequence). The CDR3 is 15 residues long. V was clipped by 0 bases and J by 4 bases, with 10 bases between them. This entry is derived from a study of cytotoxic CD8 clonotypes in ibrutinib-treated CLL. The sequence came from a human donor with chronic lymphocytic leukemia. The sample consisted of PBMCs, taken after 12 months of ibrutinib treatment. The V and J genes are TRBV7-9 and TRBJ1-5, with D possibly TRBD1 on 5 matching bases. In DNA, the CDR3 is TGTGCCAGCAGCTTAGCGCTGGGGGGTAATCAGCCCCAGCATTTT. Residues: CASSLALGGNQPQHF.